These T cell receptor beta chains were read from a single sample in a study of blood T cell repertoires in COVID-19. Method: immunoSEQ multiplex PCR; TCRdb's copy keeps in-frame clones and lacks some. The data show roughly 180,000 clones, 83% seen once. Input material: PBMCs or T cells enriched from blood (not recorded which). Receptors originate from a woman aged 45-65 years who had recovered from COVID-19. Both conserved end residues are part of each CDR3. The D gene is left open where the match is weak. The size of a clone is reported for some rows only, either as once, few or many, or as a class for expanded clones.

V gene	J gene	clone size	D gene	CDR3 protein	CDR3 DNA
TRBV7-2	TRBJ2-3	.	TRBD1	CASSLRGPGGTDTQYF	TGTGCCAGCAGCTTAAGGGGGCCTGGGGGAACAGATACGCAGTATTTT
TRBV7-2	TRBJ1-2	.	TRBD1	CASSLEIDRVGYTF	TGTGCCAGCAGCCTCGAAATCGACAGGGTTGGCTACACCTTC
TRBV2	TRBJ1-1	.	TRBD1	CASSEIPRTGVNTEAFF	TGTGCCAGCAGTGAAATTCCCCGGACAGGGGTCAACACTGAAGCTTTCTTT
TRBV7-9	TRBJ1-2	few	.	CASSLGQAFKGYTF	TGTGCCAGCAGCTTAGGGCAGGCCTTTAAGGGCTACACCTTC
TRBV7-3	TRBJ2-4	few	TRBD2	CASSLTSSGGNIQYF	TGTGCCAGCAGCTTAACGTCTAGCGGGGGAAACATTCAGTACTTC
TRBV5-1	TRBJ1-5	.	.	CASSLGLQGDEQPQHF	TGCGCCAGCAGCTTGGGGTTACAGGGAGATGAACAGCCCCAGCATTTT
TRBV19	TRBJ1-4	once	.	CASNDGRVGEKLFF	TGTGCCAGTAACGACGGCAGGGTAGGAGAAAAACTGTTTTTT
TRBV27	TRBJ1-6	.	.	CASSYAAGGHNSPLHF	TGTGCCAGCAGTTATGCAGCTGGAGGCCATAATTCACCCCTCCACTTT
TRBV7-8	TRBJ1-1	.	.	CASSRTRLNTEAFF	TGTGCCAGCAGCCGGACACGACTGAACACTGAAGCTTTCTTT
TRBV7-2	TRBJ1-2	.	TRBD1	CASSAGTVANYGYTF	TGTGCCAGCAGCGCCGGGACAGTAGCTAACTATGGCTACACCTTC
TRBV11-3	TRBJ2-5	few	.	CASSFSGRGGETQYF	TGTGCCAGCAGCTTTTCTGGAAGGGGAGGAGAGACCCAGTACTTC
TRBV2	TRBJ2-3	.	TRBD2	CASTLAGTTDTQYF	TGTGCCAGCACCCTAGCGGGGACTACAGATACGCAGTATTTT
TRBV2	TRBJ2-4	.	TRBD2	CASSPLGGLDKNIQYF	TGTGCCAGCAGTCCCCTGGGAGGGTTGGACAAAAACATTCAGTACTTC
TRBV5-1	TRBJ1-1	.	TRBD1	CASTEGATEAFF	TGCGCCAGCACTGAGGGGGCCACTGAAGCTTTCTTT
TRBV19	TRBJ2-3	.	.	CASKPWLNTDTQYF	TGTGCCAGTAAGCCCTGGTTAAACACAGATACGCAGTATTTT
TRBV6-2/TRBV6-3	TRBJ1-2	.	TRBD1	CASSPGQGAHYGYTF	TGTGCCAGCAGCCCGGGACAGGGGGCTCACTATGGCTACACCTTC
TRBV6-5	TRBJ1-2	.	TRBD1	CASSSPGQGARGYTF	TGTGCCAGCAGCTCTCCGGGACAGGGGGCGCGTGGCTACACCTTC
TRBV6-1	TRBJ1-2	.	.	CASSEGWGMGQGGGYTF	TGTGCCAGCAGTGAAGGCTGGGGGATGGGGCAGGGAGGAGGCTACACCTTC
TRBV28	TRBJ1-2	.	.	CASSYPGGGYTF	TGTGCCAGCAGTTACCCGGGTGGTGGCTACACCTTC
TRBV28	TRBJ1-3	once	.	CASSLVQVGNTIYF	TGTGCCAGCAGTTTAGTACAAGTAGGAAACACCATATATTTT
TRBV7-9	TRBJ1-5	few	.	CASSLGDQPQHF	TGTGCCAGCAGCTTAGGAGATCAGCCCCAGCATTTT
TRBV29-1	TRBJ1-2	once	.	CSVEVVTNYGYTF	TGCAGCGTTGAGGTGGTCACAAACTATGGCTACACCTTC
TRBV11-2	TRBJ1-1	.	.	CASSPRDNIEAFF	TGTGCCAGCAGCCCCCGGGACAACATTGAAGCTTTCTTT
TRBV5-4	TRBJ2-1	.	TRBD2	CASSGEGPYNEQFF	TGTGCCAGCAGCGGGGAGGGCCCCTACAATGAGCAGTTCTTC
TRBV21-1	TRBJ2-1	.	.	CASSKRVAGEVEQFF	TGTGCCAGCAGCAAACGCGTAGCGGGAGAGGTTGAGCAGTTCTTC
TRBV30	TRBJ1-1	.	.	CAWSVRGTEAFF	TGTGCCTGGAGTGTACGAGGAACTGAAGCTTTCTTT
TRBV5-1	TRBJ2-1	.	TRBD2	CASSPLTSGTTNEQFF	TGCGCCAGCAGCCCCCTCACTAGCGGGACGACCAATGAGCAGTTCTTC
TRBV7-2	TRBJ2-1	.	TRBD1	CASSLGTGNYNEQFF	TGTGCCAGCAGCTTAGGGACAGGGAACTACAATGAGCAGTTCTTC
TRBV30	TRBJ1-6	.	.	CACGIGFSSYNSPLHF	TGTGCCTGTGGAATCGGGTTTAGCTCCTATAATTCACCCCTCCACTTT
TRBV7-2	TRBJ2-3	.	.	CASSFSRGTDTQYF	TGTGCCAGCAGCTTCTCCCGGGGCACAGATACGCAGTATTTT
TRBV24-1	TRBJ2-2	.	TRBD1	CATSDSGQGNTGELFF	TGTGCCACCAGTGATTCCGGACAGGGCAACACCGGGGAGCTGTTTTTT
TRBV11-2	TRBJ2-2	once	.	CASSRGGGAGELFF	TGTGCCAGCAGCCGTGGGGGGGGCGCCGGGGAGCTGTTTTTT
TRBV19	TRBJ2-2	.	.	CASSLSPGLGVGRTGELFF	TGTGCCAGTAGTCTTTCGCCCGGGTTAGGAGTTGGTAGGACCGGGGAGCTGTTTTTT
TRBV7-9	TRBJ1-4	.	.	CASSGGIGVLKLFF	TGTGCCAGCAGCGGTGGCATAGGGGTCTTAAAACTGTTTTTT
TRBV5-4	TRBJ2-5	.	TRBD1	CASSTGTAPLQETQYF	TGTGCCAGCAGCACTGGGACAGCACCCCTTCAAGAGACCCAGTACTTC
TRBV4-2	TRBJ2-3	.	TRBD2	CASSQDSAGGPNTQYF	TGTGCCAGCAGCCAAGATTCGGCGGGGGGCCCAAATACGCAGTATTTT
TRBV6-5	TRBJ1-1	.	.	CASTQAGGSTEAFF	TGTGCCAGCACTCAGGCGGGGGGTAGCACTGAAGCTTTCTTT
TRBV30	TRBJ1-6	many	TRBD1	CAWSRTGTGNSPLHF	TGTGCCTGGAGTCGAACCGGGACAGGGAACTCACCCCTCCACTTT
TRBV7-2	TRBJ2-5	.	TRBD2	CASSSSSGSGETQYF	TGTGCCAGCAGCTCCTCTAGCGGGAGCGGGGAGACCCAGTACTTC
TRBV27	TRBJ2-1	.	.	CASSLSSYNEQFF	TGTGCCAGCAGCCTGAGCTCCTACAATGAGCAGTTCTTC
TRBV10-1	TRBJ2-3	.	.	CASSESRDTTTDTQYF	TGCGCCAGCAGTGAGTCCCGAGACACAACCACAGATACGCAGTATTTT
TRBV18	TRBJ1-6	.	.	CASSSSNRNSYNSPLHF	TGTGCCAGCTCATCTTCGAACAGGAACTCCTATAATTCACCCCTCCACTTT
TRBV12-3/TRBV12-4	TRBJ1-2	once	.	CASSFRGSYGYTF	TGTGCCAGCAGTTTTCGGGGTAGCTATGGCTACACCTTC
TRBV6-5	TRBJ1-4	once	.	CASVRGIGEKLFF	TGTGCCAGCGTTAGGGGAATCGGTGAAAAACTGTTTTTT
TRBV15	TRBJ2-5	.	TRBD2	CATSRDLAGGPETQYF	TGTGCCACCAGCAGAGATCTGGCGGGAGGGCCGGAGACCCAGTACTTC